The next 27 T cell receptor beta chains were all read from a single sample in a study of blood T cells in healthy people across ages. A second PCR of 7 to 11 cycles used a sample-barcoded 5' primer and a J-beta primer mix. Using its own MiXCR run on the 5' RACE reads, TCRdb lists one record per CDR3 protein. Of roughly 1.4 million distinct CDR3 sequences listed, around 59% are singletons. The sequenced material came from blood. The receptors shown here come from a man aged 18 to 35 in good health.

CDR3 nucleotide sequence: TGTGCCACCAGCAGCCCCTGGCTAGCGGGAAGCAATGAGCAGTTCTTC. Translation gives CATSSPWLAGSNEQFF. The rearrangement links TRBV15 to TRBJ2-1, with 9 nucleotides matching TRBD2. CDR1 is LNHNV and CDR2 is YYDKDF in the germline V gene (reference sequence). Germline trimming cut 3 bases from V and 6 bases from J; bases unmatched to any gene: 9. The CDR3 extends over 16 amino acids. Together with reference TRBV15 and TRBJ2-1, the CDR3 gives the full variable domain: DAMVIQNPRYQVTQFGKPVTLSCSQTLNHNVMYWYQQKSSQAPKLLFHYYDKDFNNEADTPDNFQSRRPNTSFCFLDIRSPGLGDTAMYLCATSSPWLAGSNEQFFGPGTRLTVL.

V and J are TRBV21-1 and TRBJ2-5; no check of the table's D call, TRBD1, against the DNA was made. TRBV21-1 is tagged as a pseudogene. This CDR3 comprises 16 residues. CDR3 sequence (DNA): TGTGCCAGCAGCAAAGACATGGGACAGAGCCAAGAGACCCAGTACTTC. This codes for CASSKDMGQSQETQYF.

The chain recombines TRBV6-4 with TRBJ2-5, with no clear D. V lost 0 bases and J 3 bases, leaving 14 bases between the germline ends. The CDR3 runs 16 residues. CDR1 is MRHNA and CDR2 is SNTAGT in the germline V gene. CDR3 DNA sequence: TGTGCCAGCAGTGACTCGAGTCCCGCCGGCGAAGAGACCCAGTACTTC. It translates to CASSDSSPAGEETQYF.

Points on this clonotype: One end of the junction does not line up with germline, which may come from a read error. This chain connects TRBV3-1 to TRBJ1-2, with D unresolved. The germline gives CDR1 LGHDT, CDR2 YNNKEL (reference sequence). This CDR3 comprises 13 residues. The CDR3 here is CTSSQDITRGYTF. In nucleotides, the CDR3 is TGTACCAGCAGCCAAGACATCACGCGGGGCTACACCTTC.

The chain is built from TRBV20-1 and TRBJ2-5, with 9 nucleotides matching TRBD1. Germline-derived CDR1 and CDR2 are DFQATT and SNEGSKA (reference sequence). The CDR3 spans 16 residues. V lost 0 bases and J lost 3; bases outside the gene matches: 8. The chain's CDR3 is CSARDGTGIDEETQYF. CDR3 coding DNA: TGCAGTGCTAGAGACGGGACAGGGATCGACGAAGAGACCCAGTACTTC.

The chain carries TRBV7-2 and TRBJ2-4; D is unclear. The J call is doubtful: the DNA matches TRBJ2-7 better. The CDR3 contains 14 residues. CDR1 and CDR2 (germline): SGHTA, FQGNSA. Here the CDR3 DNA reads TGTGCCAGCAGCTTAGGGGCTAGAGGTTACGAGCAGTACTTC. The encoded protein is CASSLGARGYEQYF.

The J gene is TRBJ2-1, the V gene TRBV12-3 or TRBV12-4; TRBD2 aligns across 8 bases. The CDR3 extends over 13 amino acids. Trimming at V came to 1 base and at J to 15 bases, leaving 8 bases not matched to a gene. The CDR3 loop reads CASSLGAGGVPFF. In nucleotides, the CDR3 is TGTGCCAGCAGTTTAGGGGCGGGAGGTGTTCCGTTCTTC.

The rearrangement uses TRBV3-1 and TRBJ2-5, with TRBD2 identical over 10 bases. The DNA matches TRBJ2-7 better at its end, which makes the J call doubtful. Germline V gene sequence: CDR1 LGHDT, CDR2 YNNKEL (reference sequence). CDR3 size: 15 residues. The CDR3 sequence is CASSLTSGHYYEQYF. The CDR3 region has the DNA TGTGCCAGCAGCTTGACTAGCGGGCATTACTACGAGCAGTACTTC.

The rearrangement links TRBV21-1 to TRBJ2-1; the DNA was not used to check the table's D call, TRBD1. TRBV21-1 is reported as a pseudogene. The CDR3 has 15 residues. CDR3 loop: CASSRQGRSCNEQFF. For the CDR3, the DNA is TGTGCCAGCAGCAGACAGGGGCGGTCTTGCAATGAGCAGTTCTTC.

This clonotype was recorded only once. The genes are TRBV3-1 and TRBJ2-7; 8 bases align to TRBD2. Germline V gene lookup returns CDR1 LGHDT and CDR2 YNNKEL (reference sequence). The length of the CDR3 is 15 residues. J lost 3 bases, V lost 1 base, and 5 bases had no gene match. CDR3 loop: CASSQAGRAIYEQYF. For the CDR3, the DNA is TGTGCCAGCAGCCAAGCCGGGAGGGCCATCTACGAGCAGTACTTC.

This clonotype was observed many times. The chain has TRBV6-5 and TRBJ2-4; the match to TRBD2 covers 12 bases. V dropped 0 bases and J dropped 9; count of bases not matched to a gene: 6. The CDR3 extends over 16 amino acids. CDR1 is MNHEY and CDR2 is SVGAGI in the germline V gene. The CDR3 sequence is CASSYSASGGAGIQYF. CDR3 DNA: TGTGCCAGCAGTTACTCCGCTAGCGGGGGGGCGGGCATTCAGTACTTC.

The sample holds a few counts of this clonotype. The chain has TRBV27 and TRBJ2-1, with D possibly TRBD2 on 6 matching bases. Per germline, CDR1 MNHEY and CDR2 SMNVEV (reference sequence). Trimming stripped 8 bases from V and 4 bases from J, with 12 bases between. This CDR3 contains 13 residues. The CDR3 region is CASRREPYNEQFF. The CDR3 coding sequence is TGTGCCAGCCGGAGGGAACCTTACAATGAGCAGTTCTTC.

The gene calls are TRBV7-9 and TRBJ2-7, with D tentatively TRBD2 (7 bases). Germline CDR1 and CDR2: SEHNR and FQNEAQ (reference sequence). This CDR3 spans 16 amino acids. Trimming took 5 bases from V and 3 from J, leaving 20 bases between them. Here the CDR3 DNA reads TGTGCCAGCAGCCCGGGGGCGGGGGAACGGTACTACGAGCAGTACTTC. This encodes CASSPGAGERYYEQYF.

The chain uses TRBV6-1 and TRBJ2-7; D perhaps matches TRBD2 (5 bases). V was shortened by 2 bases and J by 2 bases, with 13 bases between the two germline ends. Germline CDR1 reads MNHNS; CDR2 reads SASEGT. The CDR3 consists of 15 residues. The CDR3 nucleotides read TGTGCCAGCAGTGAAACGAGGGAGAAGGCCTACGAGCAGTACTTC. Translating gives CASSETREKAYEQYF.

V is TRBV2 and J is TRBJ2-3; TRBD2 matches 8 bases. Germline V gene data show CDR1 as SNHLY and CDR2 as FYNNEI. V lost 8 bases, J lost 4 bases, and 8 bases stayed unmatched. The length of the CDR3 is 14 residues. The CDR3 spells CASFWREEPDTQYF. In DNA, the CDR3 is TGTGCCAGCTTCTGGCGGGAGGAGCCAGATACGCAGTATTTT. The full variable domain, its missing parts supplied by reference TRBV2 and TRBJ2-3, is EPEVTQTPSHQVTQMGQEVILRCVPISNHLYFYWYRQILGQKVEFLVSFYNNEISEKSEIFDDQFSVERPDGSNFTLKIRSTKLEDSAMYFCASFWREEPDTQYFGPGTRLTVL.

The chain couples TRBV12-3 or TRBV12-4 to TRBJ2-5, with D possibly matching TRBD1 (6 bases). With 3 bases removed from V and 0 bases from J, the gap between germline ends came to 14 bases. The CDR3 contains 16 residues. In DNA, the CDR3 is TGTGCCAGCAGTTTTGGCGGTACAGGGAACCAAGAGACCCAGTACTTC. It encodes CASSFGGTGNQETQYF.

In this sample, this clonotype turned up a few times. The rearrangement links TRBV29-1 to TRBJ2-3; D is unresolved. Trimming cost V 8 bases and J 5 bases, with 11 bases left between them. The CDR3 spans 11 residues. Per the germline V gene, CDR1 is SQVTM and CDR2 is ANQGSEA. The CDR3: CSPQMGDTQYF. DNA of the CDR3: TGCAGCCCACAGATGGGAGATACGCAGTATTTT.

The chain has TRBV29-1 and TRBJ2-3; D unresolved. The germline CDR1 and CDR2 sequences are SQVTM and ANQGSEA. The CDR3 runs 13 residues. The CDR3 is CSAVSPNTDTQYF. DNA of the CDR3: TGCAGTGCCGTCAGTCCTAACACAGATACGCAGTATTTT.

This chain links TRBV5-1 with TRBJ2-5; D call uncertain. Germline values: CDR1 SGHRS, CDR2 YFSETQ. This CDR3 comprises 15 residues. The V and J ends lost 6 bases and 5 bases respectively, with 20 bases between them. CDR3 in amino acids: CASNNPVGSGETQYF. The CDR3 DNA reads as TGCGCCAGCAACAATCCCGTGGGTTCCGGGGAGACCCAGTACTTC.

V and J are TRBV7-8 and TRBJ2-6; D remains ambiguous. CDR3 length: 14 residues. The germline CDR1 and CDR2 sequences are SGHVS and FQNEAQ. Deletions cut 8 bases from V and 4 bases from J, with 12 bases between. CDR3 in DNA: TGTGCCAGCCTCCTCCCTCAGGGGGCCAACGTCCTGACTTTC. Its protein is CASLLPQGANVLTF.

This clonotype was detected only once. V and J are TRBV12-3 or TRBV12-4 and TRBJ1-2, with D perhaps TRBD1 (5 bases). V was cut by 6 bases and J by 8 bases, with 10 bases left in between. The CDR3 runs 11 residues. The CDR3 reads CASRGLGGYTF. The CDR3, as DNA: TGTGCCAGCAGGGGACTAGGGGGCTACACCTTC.

This clonotype was observed a handful of times. The V and J genes are TRBV4-1 and TRBJ1-2; D call uncertain. Germline CDR1 is MGHRA and CDR2 is YSYEKL. The germline V and J ends were trimmed by 0 bases and 4 bases, with 12 bases remaining between them. The CDR3 extends over 15 amino acids. This CDR3 reads CASSQDLGRSYGYTF. CDR3 nucleotide sequence: TGCGCCAGCAGCCAAGATCTCGGTAGATCCTATGGCTACACCTTC.

The gene calls are TRBV3-1 and TRBJ2-3, with D unresolved. Trimming removed 1 base from V and 2 bases from J, with 7 bases in between. The CDR3 loop spans 14 amino acids. CDR1 and CDR2 from the germline V gene are LGHDT and YNNKEL (reference sequence). CDR3 loop: CASSQGITTDTQYF. The CDR3 bases are TGTGCCAGCAGCCAAGGAATTACCACAGATACGCAGTATTTT.

The V call is TRBV28, the J call TRBJ2-6; D gene ambiguous. Germline V CDR1 and CDR2: MDHEN, SYDVKM. V was clipped by 3 bases and J by 3 bases, with 9 bases between them. The CDR3 loop spans 15 amino acids. This CDR3 reads CASSFYRFGANVLTF. The CDR3, as DNA: TGTGCCAGCAGTTTTTATAGGTTTGGGGCCAACGTCCTGACTTTC.

The chain links TRBV6-5 to TRBJ2-2, with TRBD2 matching over 7 bases. This CDR3 is built from 14 residues. Germline lookup yields CDR1 MNHEY and CDR2 SVGAGI. Unmatched junction bases numbered 1, after V lost 0 bases and J lost 6 bases. The CDR3 DNA reads as TGTGCCAGCAGTTACTCGGCGGGGGCCGGGGAGCTGTTTTTT. Its protein is CASSYSAGAGELFF.

A few counts support this clonotype. V usage is TRBV4-1 and J usage is TRBJ2-1; 8 bases fit TRBD1. The CDR3 has 16 residues. CDR1 and CDR2 from the germline V gene are MGHRA and YSYEKL. Trimming cost V 1 base and J 3 bases; bases outside gene matches: 5. The CDR3 region is CASSQGPGGYYNEQFF. The CDR3 DNA follows: TGCGCCAGCAGCCAAGGGCCAGGGGGCTACTACAATGAGCAGTTCTTC.

The genes are TRBV7-2 and TRBJ1-5, with a weak D call TRBD1 (5 bases). This CDR3 comprises 15 residues. Looked up from germline, CDR1 is SGHTA and CDR2 is FQGNSA. V shed 5 bases and J shed 5 bases, with 16 bases lying between them. The CDR3 is CASSRTGGEYQPQHF. Written as DNA, the CDR3 is TGTGCCAGCAGCCGAACCGGGGGGGAGTATCAGCCCCAGCATTTT.